This section outlines one T cell receptor (beta chain) sequence together with its context. Germline loops: CDR1 LGHNA, CDR2 YSLEER. The CDR3 is made up of 16 amino acids. With V trimmed by 3 bases and J by 6 bases, 9 bases remained unmatched. TCRdb processed the RACE reads anew with MiXCR; each CDR3 protein has one entry. The sample lists roughly 50,000 distinct CDR3 sequences, approximately 9.7% occurring once. This sample is part of a study of human T cells and chemical hapten exposure. As to time point: pre-sensitization, week 0. Treatment of the sample: therapeutic diphenylcyclopropenone sensitization with weekly scalp DPC. Total RNA was isolated from whole blood that had not been fractionated.

Sample: whole blood, taken in connection with sensitization to the hapten diphenylcyclopropenone (DPC). V is TRBV4-3 and J is TRBJ2-3; 10 bases line up with TRBD1. This sequence was found in a woman in her 30s with alopecia areata. Some clones in this sample may be carry-over from other donors' samples. The CDR3 region has the DNA TGCGCCAGCAGCCAGGAAAAGACAGGGGGCGTCGATACGCAGTATTTT. It specifies CASSQEKTGGVDTQYF.